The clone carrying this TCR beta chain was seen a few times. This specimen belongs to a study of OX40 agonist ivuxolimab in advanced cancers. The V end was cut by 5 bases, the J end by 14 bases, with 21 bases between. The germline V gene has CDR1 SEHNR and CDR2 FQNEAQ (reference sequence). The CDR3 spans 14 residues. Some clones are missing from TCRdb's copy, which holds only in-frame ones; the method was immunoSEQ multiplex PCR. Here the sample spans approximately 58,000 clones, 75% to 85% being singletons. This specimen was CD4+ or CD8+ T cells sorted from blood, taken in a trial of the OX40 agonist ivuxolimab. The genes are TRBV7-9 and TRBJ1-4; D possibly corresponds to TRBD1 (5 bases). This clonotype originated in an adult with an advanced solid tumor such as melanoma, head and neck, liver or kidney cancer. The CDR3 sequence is CASSPPGDRFGLFF. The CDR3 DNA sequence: TGTGCCAGCAGCCCGCCCGGGGACCGGTTTGGCCTGTTTTTT.